This T cell receptor (beta chain) emerged from a study of cytomegalovirus exposure and HLA in healthy donors. Whole-study findings and limits: Many donors carried some public TCRs, although rarity characterized most TCR sequences. Some highly shared sequence variants likely arose as a pipeline artifact.

The trim removed 1 base at V and 1 base at J, leaving 9 bases unmatched. Germline V gives CDR1 SGHTA, CDR2 FQGNSA. The CDR3 length is 17 residues. PCR employed 60 Vbeta and 13 Jbeta primers. Sequencing used immunoSEQ multiplex PCR; TCRdb keeps in-frame clones, though not all of them. This table has under 200,000 clones, 65% to 70% appearing once. Of note for this clone: Its cognate antigen is unknown.

This TCR came from a woman aged 18 to 35 in good health and CMV-seropositive. The source material was PBMCs. The chain uses TRBV7-2 and TRBJ1-2; 7 bases align to TRBD1. The CDR3 protein is CASSLGKRDRYNYGYTF. CDR3 DNA: TGTGCCAGCAGCTTAGGGAAGAGGGACAGATATAACTATGGCTACACCTTC.